There are a few counts of the clone carrying this T cell receptor beta chain. This sample is drawn from a study of cytomegalovirus exposure and HLA in healthy donors. PCR primers comprised 60 Vbeta and 13 Jbeta primers. TCRdb's table, derived via immunoSEQ multiplex PCR, lists solely in-frame clones and lacks some. The repertoire holds roughly 180,000 clones, with around 80% as singletons. Sequences were obtained from PBMCs. This clonotype originated in a woman aged 30 to 39 in good health and CMV-seronegative.

The CDR3 region has the DNA TGTGCCAGCAGCCCACGTGAGGGAAGCAATCAGCCCCAGCATTTT. Translated, it gives CASSPREGSNQPQHF. The rearrangement uses TRBV7-8 and TRBJ1-5; D is unclear. The CDR3 loop spans 15 amino acids. V gave up 5 bases and J gave up 1 base, with 12 bases separating them. Germline assignment: CDR1 SGHVS and CDR2 FQNEAQ.